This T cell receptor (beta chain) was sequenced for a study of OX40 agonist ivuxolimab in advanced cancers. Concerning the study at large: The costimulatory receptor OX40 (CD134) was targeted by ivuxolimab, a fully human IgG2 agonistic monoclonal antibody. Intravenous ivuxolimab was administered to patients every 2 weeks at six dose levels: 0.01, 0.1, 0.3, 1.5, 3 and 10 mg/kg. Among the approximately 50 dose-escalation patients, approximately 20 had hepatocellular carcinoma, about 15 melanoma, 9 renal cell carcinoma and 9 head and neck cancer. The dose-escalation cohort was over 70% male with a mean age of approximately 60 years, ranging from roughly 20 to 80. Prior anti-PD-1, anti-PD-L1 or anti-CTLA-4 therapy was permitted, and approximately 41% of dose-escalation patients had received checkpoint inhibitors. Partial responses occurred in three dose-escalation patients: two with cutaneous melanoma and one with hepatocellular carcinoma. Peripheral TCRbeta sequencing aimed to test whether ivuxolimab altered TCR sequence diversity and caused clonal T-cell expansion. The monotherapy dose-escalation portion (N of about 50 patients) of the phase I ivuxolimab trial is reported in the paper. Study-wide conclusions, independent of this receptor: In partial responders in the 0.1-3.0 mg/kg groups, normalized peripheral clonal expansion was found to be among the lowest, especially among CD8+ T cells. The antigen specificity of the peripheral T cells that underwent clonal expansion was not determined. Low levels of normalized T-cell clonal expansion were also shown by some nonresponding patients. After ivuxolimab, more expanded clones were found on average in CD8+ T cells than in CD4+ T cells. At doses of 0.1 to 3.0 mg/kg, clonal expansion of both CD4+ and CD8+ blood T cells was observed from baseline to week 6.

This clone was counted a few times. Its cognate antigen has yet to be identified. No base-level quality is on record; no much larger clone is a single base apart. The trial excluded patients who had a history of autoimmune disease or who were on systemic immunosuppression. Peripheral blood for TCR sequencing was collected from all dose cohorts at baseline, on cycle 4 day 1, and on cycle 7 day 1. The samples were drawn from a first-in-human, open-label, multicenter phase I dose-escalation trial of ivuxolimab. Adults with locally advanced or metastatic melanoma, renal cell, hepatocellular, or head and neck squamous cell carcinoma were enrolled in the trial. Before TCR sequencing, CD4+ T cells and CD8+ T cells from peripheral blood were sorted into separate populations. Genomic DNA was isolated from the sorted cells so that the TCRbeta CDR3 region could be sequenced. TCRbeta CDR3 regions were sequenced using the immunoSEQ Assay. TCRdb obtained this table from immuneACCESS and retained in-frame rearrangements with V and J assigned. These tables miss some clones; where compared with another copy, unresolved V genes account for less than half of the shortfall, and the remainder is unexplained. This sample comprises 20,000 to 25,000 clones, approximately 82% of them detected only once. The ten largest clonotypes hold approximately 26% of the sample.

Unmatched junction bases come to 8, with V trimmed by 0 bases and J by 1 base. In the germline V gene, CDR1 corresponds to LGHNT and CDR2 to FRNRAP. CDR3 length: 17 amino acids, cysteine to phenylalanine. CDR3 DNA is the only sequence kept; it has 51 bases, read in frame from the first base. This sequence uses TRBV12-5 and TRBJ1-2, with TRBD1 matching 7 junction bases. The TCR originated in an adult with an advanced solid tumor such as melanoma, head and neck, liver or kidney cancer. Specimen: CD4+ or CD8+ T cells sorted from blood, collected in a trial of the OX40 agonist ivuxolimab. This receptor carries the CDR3 CASGLVQGTPLNYGYTF. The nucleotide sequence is TGTGCTAGTGGTTTGGTACAGGGGACCCCCCTTAACTATGGCTACACCTTC.